Below, 6 T cell receptor beta chains from the same sample are listed, as sequenced in a study of vaccination effects on CD4 cells after COVID-19. These receptors' targets are unknown. Libraries were prepared by immunoSEQ multiplex PCR; TCRdb keeps only in-frame clonotypes and omits some of them. The table includes fewer than 70,000 clones, about 80% detected once. In the ViraFEST assay, antigen-specific CD4+ clonotypes were identified by expansion after peptide-pool stimulation. Culturing for more than 9 days preceded CD4+ T cell isolation. Vaccine recipients had no previous SARS-CoV-2 infection; their nucleocapsid antibodies were negative. The sample consisted of CD4+ T cells from PBMCs cultured with SARS-CoV-2 spike peptides, taken before COVID-19 vaccination. The receptors here all came from a human donor who received a COVID-19 vaccine.

This clone has only one observation. The chain links TRBV7-9 to TRBJ1-2; D is perhaps TRBD1 (6 bases). V lost 5 bases to trimming and J lost 10 bases, with 17 bases between them. Germline V CDR1 and CDR2: SEHNR, FQNEAQ (reference sequence). This CDR3 region has 13 residues. CDR3 sequence reads: CASSPQGGTAYTF. CDR3 coding DNA: TGTGCCAGCAGCCCACAAGGGGGAACCGCCTACACCTTC.

The chain joins TRBV27 to TRBJ2-7; 7 bases line up with TRBD1. J lost 0 bases, V lost 9 bases, and 11 bases had no gene match. Per germline, CDR1 MNHEY and CDR2 SMNVEV (reference sequence). This CDR3 contains 15 residues. CDR3 nucleotides: TGTGCCAGGGAGAATTCCGGGACAGACTCCTACGAGCAGTACGTC. As protein: CARENSGTDSYEQYV.

V gene TRBV6-2 or TRBV6-3 combines with J gene TRBJ1-1; D possibly corresponds to TRBD1 (5 bases). Germline V CDR1 and CDR2: MNHEY, SVGEGT. Trimming took off 4 bases at V and 5 bases at J, with 17 bases between the two ends. This CDR3 comprises 15 residues. CDR3 bases: TGTGCCAGCAGTTCCGTCCCCTCGGGGGGAACTGAAGCTTTCTTT. This gives the protein CASSSVPSGGTEAFF.

The sample holds one count of this clone. The chain uses TRBV19 and TRBJ1-1; D call uncertain. The CDR3 is 13 residues long. V lost 3 bases to trimming and J lost 1 base, with 6 bases between them. Germline CDR1 and CDR2: LNHDA and SQIVND (reference sequence). CDR3 amino acids: CASSMSPNTEAFF. The CDR3 region has the DNA TGTGCCAGTAGTATGAGCCCGAACACTGAAGCTTTCTTT.

The gene calls are TRBV5-1 and TRBJ2-3, with 10 nucleotides matching TRBD2. Germline trimming cut 0 bases from V and 2 bases from J; bases unmatched to any gene: 12. This CDR3 has 19 residues. Germline V gives CDR1 SGHRS, CDR2 YFSETQ. This chain's CDR3 is CASSLGLAGARLHTDTQYF. CDR3 sequence (DNA): TGCGCCAGCAGCTTGGGGCTAGCGGGGGCCCGACTCCACACAGATACGCAGTATTTT.

This clone has more than one count but fewer than ten. V and J are TRBV6-5 and TRBJ2-7; TRBD1 matches 8 bases. Germline trimming cut 5 bases from V and 6 bases from J; bases unmatched to any gene: 12. The germline V gene has CDR1 MNHEY and CDR2 SVGAGI. The CDR3 is made up of 15 amino acids. CDR3: CASSLTVVQGGEQYV. The CDR3, as DNA: TGTGCCAGCAGTCTCACTGTGGTACAGGGGGGCGAGCAGTACGTC.